The 31 T cell receptor beta chains below all came from one sample that was sequenced in a study of shared clonotypes between healthy human individuals. Only in-frame clones appear in the TCRdb table, and some are missing; sequencing was by immunoSEQ multiplex PCR. The sample shows about 1 million clones, around four fifths of them seen only once. Sequencing was carried out using memory CD4+ T cells sorted from blood. Noted subset: CD45RA-negative fraction. The receptor set was obtained from a man in his late teens or twenties in good health.

V usage is TRBV5-1 and J usage is TRBJ2-1; TRBD2 matches 8 bases. This CDR3 region has 15 residues. Trimming cost V 3 bases and J 9 bases; bases outside gene matches: 11. Per germline, CDR1 SGHRS and CDR2 YFSETQ. Written as DNA, the CDR3 is TGCGCCAGCAGCTGGGATAGCGGGGCTCTCAGTGAGCAGTTCTTC. Its protein is CASSWDSGALSEQFF.

The chain recombines TRBV5-6 with TRBJ2-5; TRBD2 matches 12 bases. The ends lost 0 bases at V and 2 bases at J; junction bases unmatched: 8. The germline CDR1 and CDR2 sequences are SGHDT and YYEEEE. The CDR3 spans 18 residues. This CDR3 is CASSLGLAGGPLQETQYF. The DNA of the CDR3 is TGTGCCAGCAGCTTGGGGCTAGCGGGGGGGCCGTTACAAGAGACCCAGTACTTC.

DNA of the CDR3: TGTGCCAGCAGCTTTAGCAGAGATACAGATACGCAGTATTTT. It codes for CASSFSRDTDTQYF. The chain combines TRBV7-2 with TRBJ2-3; no definite D call. Per germline, CDR1 SGHTA and CDR2 FQGNSA. This CDR3 region has 14 residues. Trimming removed 3 bases at V and 3 bases at J, with 10 bases between. The full variable domain, in which reference TRBV7-2 and TRBJ2-3 provide the parts outside the CDR3, is GAGVSQSPSNKVTEKGKDVELRCDPISGHTALYWYRQSLGQGLEFLIYFQGNSAPDKSGLPSDRFSAERTGGSVSTLTIQRTQQEDSAVYLCASSFSRDTDTQYFGPGTRLTVL.

This clone has only a few counts. The DNA for the CDR3 is TGTGCCAGCAGCACGAAAGACAGGGCTCTCGGTTTGTCCAAAAACATTCAGTACTTC. This sequence encodes CASSTKDRALGLSKNIQYF. This chain joins TRBV9 and TRBJ2-4, with 7 positions matching TRBD1. The V gene end was trimmed by 4 bases and the J gene end by 2 bases; junction bases not matched to a gene: 18. The CDR3 has 19 amino acids. CDR1 and CDR2 from the germline V gene are SGDLS and YYNGEE.

The chain employs TRBV6-1 and TRBJ1-2, with unresolved D. The CDR3 contains 13 residues. Germline V gene data show CDR1 as MNHNS and CDR2 as SASEGT. The V end lost 0 bases, the J end lost 6 bases, and 8 bases lay between the germline ends. CDR3 in amino acids: CASSEARRDGYTF. CDR3 nucleotides: TGTGCCAGCAGTGAAGCCCGACGAGATGGCTACACCTTC.

V usage is TRBV6-1 and J usage is TRBJ1-6, with D perhaps TRBD1 (5 bases). V was trimmed by 7 bases and J by 5 bases, leaving 15 bases between them. Germline loops: CDR1 MNHNS, CDR2 SASEGT. The CDR3 is 15 amino acids. The CDR3 DNA sequence: TGTGCCAGCAAGGCAGGGTATGGGGATAATTCACCCCTCCACTTT. It is translated as CASKAGYGDNSPLHF.

V and J are TRBV12-5 and TRBJ2-5; D gene ambiguous. Germline CDR1 is LGHNT and CDR2 is FRNRAP. The CDR3 covers 16 residues. V was pared by 3 bases and J by 1 base, with 15 bases between. CDR3 sequence reads: CASGFKLPSGQETQYF. CDR3 coding DNA: TGTGCTAGTGGTTTCAAATTGCCGTCCGGCCAAGAGACCCAGTACTTC.

The rearrangement joins TRBV7-9 to TRBJ1-1, with D possibly matching TRBD1 (5 bases). This CDR3 has 15 amino acids. Germline CDR1 is SEHNR and CDR2 is FQNEAQ (reference sequence). The V end was cut by 1 base, the J end by 0 bases, with 9 bases between. This CDR3 reads CASSLGQLMNTEAFF. Written as DNA, the CDR3 is TGTGCCAGCAGCTTAGGACAGCTTATGAACACTGAAGCTTTCTTT.

CDR3 nucleotide sequence: TGTGCCAGCAATAACAGACCTGAAGCGTTCTTC. Translation gives CASNNRPEAFF. This sequence joins TRBV2 and TRBJ2-1; D is unresolved. The germline gives CDR1 SNHLY, CDR2 FYNNEI. Trimming took off 7 bases at V and 15 bases at J, with 16 bases between the two ends. The CDR3 runs 11 residues.

The V and J genes are TRBV7-3 and TRBJ2-5; TRBD2 matches 8 bases. After removal of 0 bases from V and 3 bases from J, the junction contained 6 bases not matched to a gene. This CDR3 has 16 residues. Looked up from germline, CDR1 is SGHTA and CDR2 is FQGTGA. The DNA for the CDR3 is TGTGCCAGCAGCTTAACCGGGACTAGTAAAGAAGAGACCCAGTACTTC. Protein product: CASSLTGTSKEETQYF.

The J gene is TRBJ2-7, the V gene TRBV7-2, with 7 bases that match TRBD1. The junction had 15 bases not matched to a gene; V was cut back by 7 bases and J by 12 bases. The germline CDR1 and CDR2 sequences are SGHTA and FQGNSA. The CDR3 has 13 residues. Here the CDR3 DNA reads TGTGCCAGCATTAATCAAGTGACGCGACAGGGGTACTTC. Encoded protein: CASINQVTRQGYF.

This clone was counted only a few times. This chain connects TRBV27 to TRBJ2-5; TRBD2 agrees at 8 bases. The length of the CDR3 is 15 residues. Germline V gene sequence: CDR1 MNHEY, CDR2 SMNVEV (reference sequence). The V segment lost 3 bases and the J segment 4 bases; nucleotides outside the gene matches: 7. The CDR3 protein is CASSFGAGVSETQYF. DNA for the CDR3: TGTGCCAGCAGTTTCGGAGCGGGGGTGTCAGAGACCCAGTACTTC.

This clone was recorded only once. CDR3 sequence reads: CASSPVPGGTQYF. The CDR3 bases are TGTGCCAGCAGCCCCGTACCGGGGGGTACGCAGTATTTT. V usage is TRBV6-5 and J usage is TRBJ2-3; TRBD2 aligns across 7 bases. The CDR3 contains 13 residues. The germline V gene encodes CDR1 MNHEY and CDR2 SVGAGI. With 6 bases clipped from V and 8 bases from J, the junction kept 8 bases outside the gene matches.

This chain connects TRBV28 to TRBJ2-7, with 10 bases fitting TRBD1. Germline V gene sequence: CDR1 MDHEN, CDR2 SYDVKM. The junction had 6 bases not matched to a gene; V was cut back by 5 bases and J by 2 bases. CDR3 length: 15 residues. Here the CDR3 reads CASSTSGTGAYEQYF. CDR3 in DNA: TGTGCCAGCAGTACCTCCGGGACAGGGGCCTACGAGCAGTACTTC.

This chain connects TRBV10-3 to TRBJ2-5; 11 bases match TRBD1. Germline assignment: CDR1 ENHRY and CDR2 SYGVKD. V was pared by 7 bases and J by 5 bases, with 6 bases of the junction left unmatched. The length of the CDR3 is 14 residues. The CDR3 region is CAINGQGAQETQYF. CDR3 coding DNA: TGTGCCATCAACGGACAGGGGGCGCAGGAGACCCAGTACTTC.

The chain couples TRBV5-1 to TRBJ2-6, with TRBD1 identical over 11 bases. J lost 2 bases, V lost 4 bases, and 8 bases had no gene match. Germline V gene data show CDR1 as SGHRS and CDR2 as YFSETQ. This CDR3 contains 18 residues. CDR3 DNA: TGCGCCAGCAGCGGGAGGGACAGGGGGAATGCTGGGGCCAACGTCCTGACTTTC. It yields the protein CASSGRDRGNAGANVLTF.

This chain connects TRBV2 to TRBJ2-5, with TRBD2 identical over 7 bases. Unmatched junction bases numbered 4, after V lost 1 base and J lost 5 bases. The germline gives CDR1 SNHLY, CDR2 FYNNEI. The CDR3 consists of 14 residues. CDR3 in amino acids: CASSEEGGRETQYF. DNA for the CDR3: TGTGCCAGCAGTGAAGAGGGAGGGCGGGAGACCCAGTACTTC.

V and J are TRBV19 and TRBJ2-5; 14 nucleotides line up with TRBD2. The CDR3 length is 17 residues. With 6 bases clipped from V and 5 bases from J, the junction kept 11 bases outside the gene matches. From germline, CDR1 is LNHDA and CDR2 SQIVND (reference sequence). The CDR3 DNA reads TGTGCCAGTAGCCGAGAGAGGACTAGCGGGGGGTCGGAGACCCAGTACTTC. It translates to CASSRERTSGGSETQYF.

The chain is built from TRBV20-1 and TRBJ1-2; no clear D. V shed 3 bases and J shed 7 bases, with 9 bases lying between them. Germline CDR1 is DFQATT and CDR2 is SNEGSKA (reference sequence). The CDR3 extends over 11 amino acids. The CDR3 coding sequence is TGCAGTGCTAGTAGGGAGGGTGGCTACACCTTC. Translated: CSASREGGYTF.

This rearrangement joins TRBV10-3 to TRBJ1-2, with D possibly being TRBD1 (6 bases). Germline values: CDR1 ENHRY, CDR2 SYGVKD. The CDR3 extends over 14 amino acids. Trimming cost V 8 bases and J 4 bases, with 17 bases left between them. The CDR3 protein is CAIGGRTEAYGYTF. CDR3 nucleotides: TGTGCCATCGGCGGTCGGACAGAAGCCTATGGCTACACCTTC.

The chain employs TRBV6-4 and TRBJ2-7, with 11 nucleotides matching TRBD2. V lost 6 bases and J lost 6; bases outside the gene matches: 16. Germline-derived CDR1 and CDR2 are MRHNA and SNTAGT. CDR3 length equals 17 residues. CDR3 nucleotides: TGTGCCAGCAGGTTCTACCTAGCGGGAGGTACACGATGCGAGCAGTACTTC. This sequence encodes CASRFYLAGGTRCEQYF.

In its sample, this clone was seen once. V gene TRBV5-4 combines with J gene TRBJ2-5; 8 bases match TRBD1. Germline V lookup: CDR1 SGHNT, CDR2 YYREEE (reference sequence). The ends lost 4 bases at V and 3 bases at J; junction bases unmatched: 11. The CDR3 length is 16 residues. This chain's CDR3 is CASSKTGTGIEETQYF. The CDR3 nucleotides read TGTGCCAGCAGCAAGACCGGGACAGGAATAGAAGAGACCCAGTACTTC.

CDR3 nucleotide sequence: TGTGCCAGCAGCTTTGGCGCACCAGTGGGCTCCTATGGCTACACCTTC. Protein sequence: CASSFGAPVGSYGYTF. The rearrangement links TRBV5-4 to TRBJ1-2; D remains ambiguous. The CDR3 covers 16 residues. Germline V gene sequence: CDR1 SGHNT, CDR2 YYREEE (reference sequence). V lost 2 bases to trimming and J lost 4 bases, with 18 bases between them.

The chain carries TRBV6-5 and TRBJ2-7; unclear D gene. Germline V gene lookup returns CDR1 MNHEY and CDR2 SVGAGI. V gave up 6 bases and J gave up 0 bases, with 6 bases separating them. The CDR3 is 12 amino acids. The CDR3: CASSWGSYEQYF. The CDR3 nucleotides are TGTGCCAGCAGCTGGGGCTCCTACGAGCAGTACTTC.

The chain recombines TRBV7-9 with TRBJ2-3; D may be TRBD2 (6 bases). Germline lookup yields CDR1 SEHNR and CDR2 FQNEAQ (reference sequence). V was trimmed by 5 bases and J by 0 bases, leaving 12 bases between them. The length of the CDR3 is 15 residues. CDR3 DNA: TGTGCCAGCAGCCTCCGAGGGACTAGCACAGATACGCAGTATTTT. Translated, it gives CASSLRGTSTDTQYF.

This CDR3 reads CSVEDRGADRGRNEQFF. DNA for the CDR3: TGCAGCGTTGAAGATCGGGGGGCGGACAGGGGTAGAAATGAGCAGTTCTTC. The gene calls are TRBV29-1 and TRBJ2-1; TRBD1 agrees at 9 bases. Germline V gene lookup returns CDR1 SQVTM and CDR2 ANQGSEA. V lost 0 bases to trimming and J lost 7 bases; unmatched junction nucleotides: 13. The CDR3 extends over 17 amino acids.

The chain recombines TRBV10-3 with TRBJ2-5; 10 bases match TRBD1. V shed 6 bases and J 5 bases; nucleotides not matched to a gene: 9. CDR3 length: 15 amino acids. Germline assignment: CDR1 ENHRY and CDR2 SYGVKD. The CDR3 nucleotides are TGTGCCATCAGGGCCGGGACAGGGGCCAGCGAGACCCAGTACTTC. Protein: CAIRAGTGASETQYF.

The J gene is TRBJ2-6, the V gene TRBV10-3; D is undetermined. The ends were cut back, 2 bases at V and 2 bases at J, with 7 bases in the middle. The CDR3 has 15 residues. Per the germline V gene, CDR1 is ENHRY and CDR2 is SYGVKD. CDR3 DNA sequence: TGTGCCATCAGTGAGGAGGCTACTGGGGCCAACGTCCTGACTTTC. It yields the protein CAISEEATGANVLTF.

This chain uses TRBV30 with TRBJ1-6; weak D call: TRBD1 (5 bases). Trimming stripped 3 bases from V and 7 bases from J, with 16 bases between. CDR3 length equals 15 residues. From germline, CDR1 is GTSNPN and CDR2 SVGIG (reference sequence). The CDR3 is CAWSSRQPQNSPLHF. CDR3 coding DNA: TGTGCCTGGAGCTCCCGACAGCCACAGAATTCACCCCTCCACTTT.

The V and J genes are TRBV30 and TRBJ1-4; D call uncertain. This CDR3 has 13 amino acids. With 3 bases removed from V and 2 bases from J, the gap between germline ends came to 7 bases. Germline lookup yields CDR1 GTSNPN and CDR2 SVGIG (reference sequence). DNA of the CDR3: TGTGCCTGGAGAACCCACACTAATGAAAAACTGTTTTTT. Protein: CAWRTHTNEKLFF.

CDR3 bases: TGTGCCAGCTCACTCGGTCAGGAAACAAATGAAAAACTGTTTTTT. It encodes CASSLGQETNEKLFF. The chain employs TRBV18 and TRBJ1-4; no clear D. Germline lookup yields CDR1 KGHSH and CDR2 LQKENI. This CDR3 has 15 amino acids. V was pared by 4 bases and J by 5 bases, with 14 bases between.